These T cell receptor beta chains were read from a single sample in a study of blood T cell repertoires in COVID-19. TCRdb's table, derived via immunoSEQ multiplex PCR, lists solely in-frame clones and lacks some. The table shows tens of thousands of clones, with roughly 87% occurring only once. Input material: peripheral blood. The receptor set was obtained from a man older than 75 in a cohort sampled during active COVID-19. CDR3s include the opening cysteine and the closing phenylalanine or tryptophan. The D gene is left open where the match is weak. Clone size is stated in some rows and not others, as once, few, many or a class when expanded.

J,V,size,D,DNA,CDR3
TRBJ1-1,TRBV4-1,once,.,TGCGCCAGCAGCCCAGCAGGGCAGGGGCCGGCTTTCTTT,CASSPAGQGPAFF
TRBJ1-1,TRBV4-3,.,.,TGCGCCAGCAGCCAAGAAGGGGCAGCTGAAGCTTTCTTT,CASSQEGAAEAFF
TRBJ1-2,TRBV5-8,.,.,TGTGCCAGCAGCACCAAACAGGGAATCTATGGCTACACCTTC,CASSTKQGIYGYTF
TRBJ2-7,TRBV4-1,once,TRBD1,TGCGCCAGCAGCCAAGAGCCGGGACAGGGGGCCTACGAGCAGTACTTC,CASSQEPGQGAYEQYF
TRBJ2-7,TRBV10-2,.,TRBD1,TGCGCCAGCAGACTTACAGGGGGGTCCTACGAGCAGTACTTC,CASRLTGGSYEQYF
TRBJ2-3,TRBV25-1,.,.,TGTGCCAGCAGCGCAGGGGAGTGGACAGATACGCAGTATTTT,CASSAGEWTDTQYF
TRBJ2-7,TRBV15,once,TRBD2,TGTGCCACCAGCTCTACTGTGGGGGGGAACTCCTACGAGCAGTACTTC,CATSSTVGGNSYEQYF
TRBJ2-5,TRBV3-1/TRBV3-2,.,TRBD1,TGTGCCAGCAGCGCGTGGGACAGGGGGGGAGAGACCCAGTACTTC,CASSAWDRGGETQYF
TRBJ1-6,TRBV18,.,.,TGTGCCAGCTCCCCCGCGGAGGATTCACCCCTCCACTTT,CASSPAEDSPLHF
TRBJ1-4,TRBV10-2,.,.,TGCGCCAGCAGTGAGCGTACGGACACGGGGGATGAAAAACTGTTTTTT,CASSERTDTGDEKLFF
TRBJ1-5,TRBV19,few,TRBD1,TGTGCCAGCCGAAGACAGGGACGGGAGCCCCAGCATTTT,CASRRQGREPQHF
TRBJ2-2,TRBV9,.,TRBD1,TGTGCCAGCAGCCCGGGACAGGGGGGTTCCACCGGGGAGCTGTTTTTT,CASSPGQGGSTGELFF
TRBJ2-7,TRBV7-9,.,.,TGTGCCAGCAGCTTGGGGCCCTTGTCCAGCTACGAGCAGTACTTC,CASSLGPLSSYEQYF
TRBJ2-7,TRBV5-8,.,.,TGTGCCAGCAGCTTGGGGCAGGGCTCCTACGAGCAGTACTTC,CASSLGQGSYEQYF
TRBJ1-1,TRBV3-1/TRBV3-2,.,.,TGTGCCAGCAGCCAAGGAGGAAACGGCGCTTTCTTT,CASSQGGNGAFF
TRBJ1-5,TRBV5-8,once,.,TGTGCCACCGGCGGGGCAACCTTAGGGCAGCCCCAGCATTTT,CATGGATLGQPQHF
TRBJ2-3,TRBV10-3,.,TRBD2,TGTGCCATCAGTGATAGGACTAGCGGGGGCCGGGATACGCAGTATTTT,CAISDRTSGGRDTQYF